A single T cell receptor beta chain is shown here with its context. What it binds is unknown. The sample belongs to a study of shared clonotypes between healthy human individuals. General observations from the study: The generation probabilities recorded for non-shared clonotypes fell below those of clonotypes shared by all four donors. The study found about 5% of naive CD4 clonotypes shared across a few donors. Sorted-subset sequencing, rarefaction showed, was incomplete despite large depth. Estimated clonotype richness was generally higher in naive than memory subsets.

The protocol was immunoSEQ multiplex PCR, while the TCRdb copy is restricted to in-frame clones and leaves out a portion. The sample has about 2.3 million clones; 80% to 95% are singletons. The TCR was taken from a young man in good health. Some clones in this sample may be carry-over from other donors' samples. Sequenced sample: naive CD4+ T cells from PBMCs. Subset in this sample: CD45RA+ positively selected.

In DNA form, the CDR3 reads TGTGCCATCGGAGCGGGGACCGGGGAGCTGTTTTTT. Protein sequence: CAIGAGTGELFF. The genes are TRBV10-3 and TRBJ2-2; 7 bases are shared with TRBD2. V gave up 8 bases and J gave up 5 bases; unmatched junction bases: 2. Germline V CDR1 and CDR2: ENHRY, SYGVKD. The CDR3 covers 12 residues.